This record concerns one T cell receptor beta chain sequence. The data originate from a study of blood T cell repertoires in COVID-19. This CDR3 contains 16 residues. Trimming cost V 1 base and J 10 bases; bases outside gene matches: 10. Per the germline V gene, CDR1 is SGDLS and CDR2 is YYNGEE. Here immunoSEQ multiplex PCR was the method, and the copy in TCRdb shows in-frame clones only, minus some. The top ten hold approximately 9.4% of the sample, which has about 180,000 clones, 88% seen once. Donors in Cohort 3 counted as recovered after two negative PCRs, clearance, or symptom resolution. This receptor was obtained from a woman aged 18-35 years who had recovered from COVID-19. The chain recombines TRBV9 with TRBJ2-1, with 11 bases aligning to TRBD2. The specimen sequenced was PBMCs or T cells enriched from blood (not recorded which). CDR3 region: CASSVPSGGIVDEQFF. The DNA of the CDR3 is TGTGCCAGCAGCGTACCTAGCGGGGGGATTGTAGACGAGCAGTTCTTC.